The 29 T cell receptor beta chains below come from one sample, sequenced in a study of blood T cell repertoires in COVID-19. Assay used: immunoSEQ multiplex PCR; TCRdb lists only in-frame clones, some missing. The data contain 200,000 to 250,000 clones, more than 75% of them seen just once; the ten biggest clones take up about 0.93%. The source material was peripheral blood. Receptors were obtained from a man aged 40-49 years with acute or convalescent COVID-19.

This rearrangement joins TRBV6-6 to TRBJ2-7; perhaps TRBD2 as D (5 bases). This CDR3 is built from 14 residues. Germline V gene sequence: CDR1 MNHNY, CDR2 SVGAGI (reference sequence). V was cut by 2 bases and J by 2 bases, with 10 bases left in between. The CDR3 reads CASSYAGNTYEQYF. The DNA of the CDR3 is TGTGCCAGCAGTTACGCGGGCAATACCTACGAGCAGTACTTC.

The rearrangement links TRBV15 to TRBJ1-4; D ambiguous. V dropped 1 base and J dropped 0 bases, with 9 bases sitting between them. This CDR3 contains 16 residues. Per the germline V gene, CDR1 is LNHNV and CDR2 is YYDKDF (reference sequence). CDR3 in DNA: TGTGCCACCAGCAGAGGCCAAGGAGCAACTAATGAAAAACTGTTTTTT. This sequence encodes CATSRGQGATNEKLFF.

The chain uses TRBV3-1 (or the pseudogene TRBV3-2) and TRBJ2-6; D gene uncertain. The CDR3 is 15 residues long. Germline lookup yields CDR1 LGHDT and CDR2 YNNKEL (reference sequence). V shed 4 bases and J shed 0 bases, with 7 bases lying between them. This CDR3 is CASSPSTSGANVLTF. The CDR3 coding sequence is TGTGCCAGCAGCCCTTCTACCTCTGGGGCCAACGTCCTGACTTTC.

V usage is TRBV6-5 and J usage is TRBJ2-7; TRBD2 is a possible D gene (6 bases). Germline loops: CDR1 MNHEY, CDR2 SVGAGI. This CDR3 is 13 amino acids long. Trimming cost V 5 bases and J 5 bases, with 13 bases left between them. CDR3 sequence (DNA): TGTGCCAGCAGTCAACCTGGAGGGGACGAGCAGTACTTC. This translates into CASSQPGGDEQYF.

V and J are TRBV27 and TRBJ1-2, with 10 bases lining up with TRBD1. Unmatched junction bases numbered 7, after V lost 4 bases and J lost 5 bases. The V gene's germline CDR1 is MNHEY and CDR2 SMNVEV (reference sequence). There are 15 residues in the CDR3. Here the CDR3 reads CASSWEGQGYYGYTF. Written as DNA, the CDR3 is TGTGCCAGCAGTTGGGAGGGACAGGGGTATTATGGCTACACCTTC.

The rearrangement links TRBV30 to TRBJ2-7; D not certain. CDR3 length: 13 amino acids. V lost 2 bases to trimming and J lost 3 bases, with 11 bases between them. Germline values: CDR1 GTSNPN, CDR2 SVGIG (reference sequence). In DNA form, the CDR3 reads TGTGCCTGGAGTACGAGTTTCGGCTACGAGCAGTACTTC. Its protein product is CAWSTSFGYEQYF.

The chain joins TRBV28 to TRBJ1-6; 9 bases agree with TRBD1. CDR1 is MDHEN and CDR2 is SYDVKM in the germline V gene. The CDR3 loop spans 14 amino acids. With 7 bases clipped from V and 10 bases from J, the junction kept 8 bases outside the gene matches. The CDR3 spells CASTTDRGRSPLHF. CDR3 nucleotides: TGTGCCAGCACCACGGACAGGGGAAGATCACCCCTCCACTTT.

The sample holds one count of this clone. V is TRBV5-4 and J is TRBJ1-2, with D perhaps matching TRBD1 (6 bases). CDR1 is SGHNT and CDR2 is YYREEE in the germline V gene (reference sequence). This CDR3 region has 14 residues. V lost 0 bases to trimming and J lost 6 bases, with 12 bases between them. The CDR3 nucleotides read TGTGCCAGCAGCTTGGGGGACAATTGGAATGGCTACACCTTC. Translation gives CASSLGDNWNGYTF.

The chain links TRBV12-3 or TRBV12-4 to TRBJ1-1; a weak D match, TRBD1 (5 bases). The CDR3 contains 13 residues. V was cut by 10 bases and J by 5 bases, with 17 bases left in between. CDR3 in amino acids: CATSNGGGTEAFF. As DNA, the CDR3 is TGTGCCACCTCAAACGGGGGAGGGACTGAAGCTTTCTTT.

This chain links TRBV7-8 with TRBJ1-2, with 10 bases aligning to TRBD1. The CDR3 has 14 amino acids. CDR1 is SGHVS, CDR2 FQNEAQ, per germline. V was clipped by 5 bases and J by 6 bases; unmatched bases: 6. CDR3: CASSIRQGAHGYTF. As DNA, the CDR3 is TGTGCCAGCAGCATCAGACAGGGGGCCCATGGCTACACCTTC.

J is TRBJ2-1 and V is TRBV28, with 8 bases that match TRBD2. Losses at the gene ends were 2 bases for V and 14 bases for J; bases not matched to a gene: 5. This CDR3 spans 12 amino acids. CDR1 is MDHEN, CDR2 SYDVKM, per germline. The CDR3 nucleotides read TGTGCCAGCAGTTTACCGGGGGGGCCGGAGTTCTTC. Its translation: CASSLPGGPEFF.

The J gene is TRBJ1-1, the V gene TRBV7-3; TRBD1 aligns across 9 bases. The CDR3 consists of 14 residues. J gave up 2 bases and V 6 bases, and 4 bases lay outside the gene matches. CDR1 is SGHTA and CDR2 is FQGTGA in the germline V gene. CDR3 sequence reads: CASSRDRVNTEAFF. DNA of the CDR3: TGTGCCAGCAGTCGGGACAGGGTTAACACTGAAGCTTTCTTT.

This sequence joins TRBV7-8 and TRBJ2-2; D not certain. Trimming shortened V by 2 bases and J by 7 bases, and 14 bases separated the two germline ends. CDR3 length: 15 amino acids. The germline CDR1 and CDR2 sequences are SGHVS and FQNEAQ. CDR3 in amino acids: CASSLLAVVGGELFF. Written as DNA, the CDR3 is TGTGCCAGCAGCTTACTGGCGGTAGTAGGCGGGGAGCTGTTTTTT.

The V gene is TRBV6-5, the J gene TRBJ2-2, with 9 nucleotides matching TRBD1. Per the germline V gene, CDR1 is MNHEY and CDR2 is SVGAGI. The CDR3 contains 15 residues. The ends lost 6 bases at V and 4 bases at J; junction bases unmatched: 6. The CDR3 DNA reads as TGTGCCAGCAGGGTGGGACAGGGTTCCACCGGGGAGCTGTTTTTT. It codes for CASRVGQGSTGELFF.

This chain links TRBV2 with TRBJ1-1; D unclear. V was cut by 7 bases and J by 1 base, with 22 bases left in between. This CDR3 contains 17 residues. Germline V CDR1 and CDR2: SNHLY, FYNNEI. DNA of the CDR3: TGTGCCAGCACCCAAAATCCGGTGAGAATTCCGAACACTGAAGCTTTCTTT. It specifies CASTQNPVRIPNTEAFF.

The rearrangement joins TRBV21-1 to TRBJ2-2; no DNA check was done on the table's D call, TRBD2. TRBV21-1 is recorded as a pseudogene. The CDR3 contains 18 residues. CDR3 nucleotides: TGTGCCAGCAGCAAGGGCAATAGCGGGGGCGGGAACACCGGGGAGCTGTTTTTT. It is translated as CASSKGNSGGGNTGELFF.

The V and J genes are TRBV28 and TRBJ1-2; 7 positions match TRBD1. This CDR3 spans 14 amino acids. Per the germline V gene, CDR1 is MDHEN and CDR2 is SYDVKM. V lost 6 bases and J lost 6; bases outside the gene matches: 10. CDR3 in amino acids: CASSSTGRQNGYTF. As DNA, the CDR3 is TGTGCCAGCAGCTCGACAGGGAGGCAGAATGGCTACACCTTC.

The chain uses TRBV6-1 and TRBJ2-1; D unclear. The length of the CDR3 is 16 residues. The germline CDR1 and CDR2 sequences are MNHNS and SASEGT. Trimming took 0 bases from V and 2 from J, leaving 11 bases between them. The CDR3 region is CASSEAQTKTYNEQFF. CDR3 nucleotides: TGTGCCAGCAGTGAAGCGCAGACAAAAACCTACAATGAGCAGTTCTTC.

V is TRBV4-3 and J is TRBJ1-2; D unclear. Per germline, CDR1 LGHNA and CDR2 YSLEER. This CDR3 comprises 16 residues. The germline V and J ends were trimmed by 0 bases and 0 bases, with 11 bases remaining between them. The CDR3 here is CASSQDWTAANYGYTF. The CDR3 DNA reads as TGCGCCAGCAGCCAAGATTGGACTGCGGCTAACTATGGCTACACCTTC.

The chain is built from TRBV5-1 and TRBJ2-3, with D tentatively TRBD1 (6 bases). This CDR3 comprises 14 residues. Germline lookup yields CDR1 SGHRS and CDR2 YFSETQ. V was pared by 0 bases and J by 1 base, with 6 bases between. CDR3 nucleotides: TGCGCCAGCAGCTTGGACAGGGGCACAGATACGCAGTATTTT. Amino acid sequence: CASSLDRGTDTQYF.

CDR3 coding DNA: TGTGCCAGCAGCTTAGGCGTAGGGGGCAATCAGCCCCAGCATTTT. Protein sequence: CASSLGVGGNQPQHF. The chain couples TRBV7-9 to TRBJ1-5; a weak D match, TRBD1 (5 bases). The CDR3 loop spans 15 amino acids. V lost 1 base and J lost 2, with 9 bases in between. Germline CDR1 and CDR2: SEHNR and FQNEAQ (reference sequence).

V is TRBV6-6 and J is TRBJ2-7; 7 nucleotides line up with TRBD2. The J segment lost 0 bases and the V segment lost 2 bases, leaving 7 bases of the junction unmatched. CDR1 MNHNY and CDR2 SVGAGI come from the germline V gene (reference sequence). The CDR3 is 16 amino acids. CDR3 sequence (DNA): TGTGCCAGCAGTTACGCGAGCGGGGACCCCTCCTACGAGCAGTACTTC. Translating it yields CASSYASGDPSYEQYF.

The V gene is TRBV3-1 (or the pseudogene TRBV3-2), the J gene TRBJ1-1; D is perhaps TRBD1 (5 bases). Germline V gene data show CDR1 as LGHDT and CDR2 as YNNKEL (reference sequence). The CDR3 is made up of 14 amino acids. The V and J ends lost 5 bases and 1 base respectively, with 11 bases between them. CDR3 bases: TGTGCCAGCAGCGTTCAGGGCGGGAACACTGAAGCTTTCTTT. It yields the protein CASSVQGGNTEAFF.

The V and J genes are TRBV2 and TRBJ1-3; no reliable D call. CDR1 is SNHLY, CDR2 FYNNEI, per germline. The CDR3 sequence is 15 residues long. Deletions cut 6 bases from V and 4 bases from J, with 16 bases between. CDR3 amino acids: CASSAFSGSGNTIYF. The DNA of the CDR3 is TGTGCCAGCAGCGCCTTCTCGGGTTCGGGAAACACCATATATTTT. The variable domain in full, with the rest retrieved from reference TRBV2 and TRBJ1-3, is EPEVTQTPSHQVTQMGQEVILRCVPISNHLYFYWYRQILGQKVEFLVSFYNNEISEKSEIFDDQFSVERPDGSNFTLKIRSTKLEDSAMYFCASSAFSGSGNTIYFGEGSWLTVV.

V and J are TRBV19 and TRBJ1-2; D uncertain. The CDR3 contains 15 residues. V was trimmed by 11 bases and J by 0 bases, leaving 19 bases between them. Germline-derived CDR1 and CDR2 are LNHDA and SQIVND (reference sequence). CDR3 DNA sequence: TGTGCCGTCCGCCCTGCGGTCAGTGCTAACTATGGCTACACCTTC. Its protein is CAVRPAVSANYGYTF.

The chain joins TRBV6-5 to TRBJ1-2; tentatively, D is TRBD1 (5 bases). Germline CDR1 is MNHEY and CDR2 is SVGAGI. Trimming took off 2 bases at V and 8 bases at J, with 18 bases between the two ends. The CDR3 has 15 residues. CDR3 DNA sequence: TGTGCCAGCAGTTACCTGGATAAAGGGGCGCGAGGCTACACCTTC. Protein sequence: CASSYLDKGARGYTF.

This chain joins TRBV5-6 and TRBJ2-7; maybe TRBD1 (6 bases). Trimming shortened V by 4 bases and J by 5 bases, and 13 bases separated the two germline ends. This CDR3 region has 13 residues. Germline V lookup: CDR1 SGHDT, CDR2 YYEEEE. The CDR3 here is CASSRPQGHEQYF. CDR3 bases: TGTGCCAGCAGCCGCCCACAGGGCCACGAGCAGTACTTC.

The rearrangement joins TRBV5-1 to TRBJ1-2; 8 bases line up with TRBD1. The germline CDR1 and CDR2 sequences are SGHRS and YFSETQ. There are 16 residues in the CDR3. V was pared by 4 bases and J by 4 bases, with 12 bases of the junction left unmatched. CDR3 sequence reads: CASSAPPGQDFYGYTF. The CDR3 coding sequence is TGCGCCAGCAGCGCCCCACCGGGACAGGATTTCTATGGCTACACCTTC.

The chain has TRBV5-1 and TRBJ1-6, with D possibly TRBD1 on 6 matching bases. Germline CDR1 SGHRS, CDR2 YFSETQ. Trimming cost V 4 bases and J 6 bases, with 17 bases left between them. This CDR3 contains 16 residues. The CDR3 protein is CASSPTGSIGNSPLHF. The CDR3 bases are TGCGCCAGCAGCCCGACAGGTAGTATCGGTAATTCACCCCTCCACTTT.